A selection of T cell receptor beta chains follows, all from one sample in a study of shared clonotypes between healthy human individuals. Sequenced by immunoSEQ multiplex PCR; TCRdb stores in-frame clones only, minus some. The repertoire includes 600,000 to 750,000 clones, roughly 88% of them detected once, and approximately 35% sits in the top ten. Input material: memory CD8+ T cells from PBMCs. Receptor source: a man younger than 35 in good health. Some clones in this sample may be carry-over from other donors' samples. Both conserved end residues are part of each CDR3. Each record gives: D gene, V gene, J gene, clone size, CDR3 protein, CDR3 DNA. The D gene is left open where the match is weak. Only part of the rows carry a size: once, few, many, or a class if the clone is expanded.

>NA|TRBV27|TRBJ2-7|few
CASSLARSREQYF
TGTGCCAGCAGTTTGGCCAGGTCACGCGAGCAGTACTTC
>TRBD1|TRBV27|TRBJ2-7|NA
CASSFQPSGGYLYEQYF
TGTGCCAGCAGTTTCCAGCCCTCAGGGGGCTACCTCTACGAGCAGTACTTC
>NA|TRBV14|TRBJ2-5|NA
CASSQEIYGAQYF
TGTGCCAGCAGCCAAGAGATCTACGGGGCCCAGTACTTC
>TRBD1|TRBV25-1|TRBJ2-7|once
CASSEWSRGTYEQYF
TGTGCCAGCAGTGAATGGAGCAGGGGGACCTACGAGCAGTACTTC
>NA|TRBV7-9|TRBJ2-1|NA
CASSLPGAGFNEQFF
TGTGCCAGCAGCTTACCGGGAGCAGGGTTTAATGAGCAGTTCTTC
>TRBD1|TRBV9|TRBJ2-2|NA
CASSAPGTGPSYTGELFF
TGTGCCAGCAGTGCTCCCGGGACAGGTCCTTCTTACACCGGGGAGCTGTTTTTT
>NA|TRBV7-6|TRBJ2-2|NA
CASSLDGGFIGELFF
TGTGCCAGCAGCTTGGACGGGGGCTTCATAGGGGAGCTGTTTTTT
>NA|TRBV9|TRBJ2-2|NA
CATGAGAAGELFF
TGTGCCACCGGTGCTGGAGCGGCCGGGGAGCTGTTTTTT
>NA|TRBV29-1|TRBJ1-1|NA
CSVEVFGRQGAFF
TGCAGCGTTGAAGTTTTTGGGCGGCAGGGGGCTTTCTTT
>TRBD2|TRBV18|TRBJ2-1|NA
CASSSWGSAGGRHHEQFF
TGTGCCAGCTCATCCTGGGGGTCGGCGGGAGGACGACACCACGAGCAGTTCTTC
>NA|TRBV7-6|TRBJ2-7|many
CASSQPGQSYEQYF
TGTGCCAGCAGCCAACCAGGGCAGTCCTACGAGCAGTACTTC
>TRBD1|TRBV5-8|TRBJ1-1|NA
CASSSQGTGLTEAFF
TGTGCCAGCAGCTCGCAGGGGACAGGCCTTACCGAAGCTTTCTTT
>TRBD1|TRBV23-1|TRBJ1-5|NA
CASSRQSEQGWYNQPQHF
TGCGCCAGCAGTCGCCAATCCGAACAGGGGTGGTACAATCAGCCCCAGCATTTT
>TRBD1|TRBV10-3|TRBJ1-1|NA
CATGTGTEAFF
TGTGCCACTGGGACAGGGACTGAAGCTTTCTTT
>NA|TRBV10-2|TRBJ1-4|NA
CASKGGEKLFF
TGCGCCAGCAAGGGGGGTGAAAAACTGTTTTTT
>NA|TRBV29-1|TRBJ2-7|NA
CSVEDLGHGRGPEQYF
TGCAGCGTTGAAGATCTCGGACACGGGAGAGGTCCTGAGCAGTACTTC
>NA|TRBV2|TRBJ2-7|NA
CASGGASYEQYF
TGTGCCAGCGGAGGTGCCTCCTACGAGCAGTACTTC
>TRBD2|TRBV5-1|TRBJ2-1|NA
CASSWPRGGTSGLYWNEQFF
TGCGCCAGCAGCTGGCCCCGAGGGGGGACTAGCGGATTATATTGGAATGAGCAGTTCTTC
>TRBD2|TRBV7-9|TRBJ2-1|NA
CASSSRGLGSYNEQFF
TGTGCCAGCAGTTCACGAGGACTAGGCTCCTACAATGAGCAGTTCTTC
>NA|TRBV6-5|TRBJ2-7|NA
CASRKGHLFSYEQYF
TGTGCCAGCAGGAAGGGACACCTATTCTCCTACGAGCAGTACTTC
>TRBD2|TRBV7-3|TRBJ2-3|NA
CASSLRAGVTDTQYF
TGTGCCAGCAGCTTACGGGCGGGAGTCACAGATACGCAGTATTTT
>NA|TRBV4-1|TRBJ1-1|NA
CASSPRHPYTEAFF
TGCGCCAGCAGCCCACGACACCCCTACACTGAAGCTTTCTTT
>NA|TRBV13|TRBJ1-5|NA
CASSSQGGGPQHF
TGTGCCAGCAGCTCACAAGGGGGGGGGCCCCAGCATTTT
>TRBD2|TRBV9|TRBJ2-5|NA
CASSEGGKETQYF
TGTGCCAGCAGCGAGGGAGGGAAAGAGACCCAGTACTTC
>NA|TRBV5-6|TRBJ2-6|NA
CASTIYPPSGANVLTF
TGTGCCAGCACCATATATCCCCCCTCTGGGGCCAACGTCCTGACTTTC
>NA|TRBV6-1|TRBJ1-1|NA
CATDEAFF
TGTGCCACCGATGAAGCTTTCTTT
>NA|TRBV20-1|TRBJ1-4|NA
CSARQSGKLFF
TGCAGTGCTAGACAGAGTGGCAAACTGTTTTTT
>NA|TRBV28|TRBJ1-5|NA
CASSLPNQPQHF
TGTGCCAGCAGTTTACCCAATCAGCCCCAGCATTTT
>NA|TRBV7-8|TRBJ2-7|NA
CASSLGSTKAYEQYF
TGTGCCAGCAGCCTTGGGTCCACGAAGGCCTACGAGCAGTACTTC
>NA|TRBV27|TRBJ2-3|NA
CASSALSGNTDTQYF
TGTGCCAGCAGTGCCCTTAGTGGTAACACAGATACGCAGTATTTT
>NA|TRBV28|TRBJ2-5|NA
CASSSLTVGETQYF
TGTGCCAGCAGTTCATTGACAGTCGGGGAGACCCAGTACTTC
>NA|TRBV7-9|TRBJ2-7|NA
CASSLAQTGPEQYF
TGTGCCAGCAGCTTAGCGCAAACGGGACCAGAGCAGTACTTC
>TRBD1|TRBV5-5|TRBJ1-2|NA
CASSPGTGSLLGYGYTF
TGTGCCAGCAGCCCCGGGACAGGGTCCCTTCTGGGCTATGGCTACACCTTC
>NA|TRBV15|TRBJ2-1|NA
CATSTSGPGSYNEQFF
TGTGCCACCAGCACTTCAGGGCCCGGCTCCTACAATGAGCAGTTCTTC
>NA|TRBV28|TRBJ1-5|NA
CASSYRTGGFQPQHF
TGTGCCAGCAGTTATAGGACGGGAGGGTTTCAGCCCCAGCATTTT
>NA|TRBV6-5|TRBJ2-7|NA
CASSYSGGIVSYEQYF
TGTGCCAGCAGTTACTCAGGGGGGATTGTCTCCTACGAGCAGTACTTC
>TRBD1|TRBV7-9|TRBJ2-1|NA
CASSLPLDRGSYNEQFF
TGTGCCAGCAGCTTACCCTTGGACAGGGGGTCTTACAATGAGCAGTTCTTC
>NA|TRBV9|TRBJ2-2|NA
CASKEATGPGELFF
TGTGCCAGCAAAGAGGCGACAGGCCCCGGGGAGCTGTTTTTT
>NA|TRBV10-1|TRBJ2-1|NA
CASSERAGGEQFF
TGCGCCAGCAGTGAGAGGGCTGGGGGTGAGCAGTTCTTC
>TRBD2|TRBV29-1|TRBJ2-5|NA
CSVRLAKLGETQYF
TGCAGCGTCCGACTAGCGAAACTGGGGGAGACCCAGTACTTC
>NA|TRBV28|TRBJ2-7|NA
CASSLTGRGYEQYF
TGTGCCAGCAGTTTAACCGGTCGGGGGTACGAGCAGTACTTC
>NA|TRBV9|TRBJ2-1|NA
CASSVSDSPYNEQFF
TGTGCCAGCAGCGTATCGGACTCTCCCTACAATGAGCAGTTCTTC
>NA|TRBV7-2|TRBJ1-3|NA
CASSTPGHPSGNTIYF
TGTGCCAGCAGTACACCGGGACACCCCTCTGGAAACACCATATATTTT
>NA|TRBV7-9|TRBJ2-3|NA
CASSFPDTQYF
TGTGCCAGCAGCTTTCCAGATACGCAGTATTTT
>NA|TRBV29-1|TRBJ1-1|NA
CSVDLGGWGEAFF
TGCAGCGTTGACCTCGGGGGTTGGGGTGAAGCTTTCTTT
>NA|TRBV7-9|TRBJ1-5|few
CASSLDISNQPQHF
TGTGCCAGCAGCTTAGATATTAGCAATCAGCCCCAGCATTTT
>NA|TRBV4-3|TRBJ1-5|NA
CASSQERGNQPQHF
TGCGCCAGCAGCCAAGAGCGCGGAAATCAGCCCCAGCATTTT
>TRBD2|TRBV7-9|TRBJ2-1|NA
CASRGTSERNHEQFF
TGTGCCAGCAGGGGGACTAGCGAGAGAAATCATGAGCAGTTCTTC
>NA|TRBV28|TRBJ2-7|NA
CASSPTLSYEQYF
TGTGCCAGCAGTCCCACCCTCTCCTACGAGCAGTACTTC
>NA|TRBV9|TRBJ2-3|NA
CASSVEGGRTDTQYF
TGTGCCAGCAGCGTAGAAGGGGGGAGGACAGATACGCAGTATTTT
>NA|TRBV4-1|TRBJ1-2|NA
CASSQVGPADGYTF
TGCGCCAGCAGCCAAGTAGGCCCTGCGGATGGCTACACCTTC
>NA|TRBV7-7|TRBJ2-2|NA
CASSLGPGTGLAGELFF
TGTGCCAGCAGCTTAGGCCCAGGAACGGGGCTCGCCGGGGAGCTGTTTTTT
>NA|TRBV5-4|TRBJ2-7|NA
CASSLDRADEQYF
TGTGCCAGCAGCTTGGACAGGGCGGACGAGCAGTACTTC
>TRBD2|TRBV9|TRBJ2-1|NA
CASSVGSGGAYNEQFF
TGTGCCAGCAGCGTAGGGTCCGGGGGGGCCTACAATGAGCAGTTCTTC